These 6 T cell receptor beta chains originate from one sample sequenced in a study of shared clonotypes between healthy human individuals. Assay: immunoSEQ multiplex PCR; the TCRdb copy retains only in-frame clones and omits some. The sample includes over a million clones, around 97% of them seen just once. The sequencing sample was made of naive CD4+ T cells sorted from blood. Subset indicated: CD45RA+ positively selected. These TCRs come from a man between 25 and 39 years old in good health.

The chain joins TRBV2 to TRBJ2-3, with 8 bases that match TRBD2. With V trimmed by 6 bases and J by 0 bases, 2 bases remained unmatched. Germline CDR1 and CDR2: SNHLY and FYNNEI. There are 14 residues in the CDR3. The CDR3 sequence: CASRTSESTDTQYF. The DNA of the CDR3 is TGTGCCAGCAGGACTAGCGAAAGCACAGATACGCAGTATTTT.

The V and J genes are TRBV7-3 and TRBJ2-2, with D possibly being TRBD2 (6 bases). The germline gives CDR1 SGHTA, CDR2 FQGTGA. This CDR3 comprises 16 residues. V was clipped by 2 bases and J by 1 base, with 11 bases between them. CDR3 bases: TGTGCCAGCAGCTTACTGGGAGCGGGGAACACCGGGGAGCTGTTTTTT. This translates into CASSLLGAGNTGELFF.

V and J are TRBV28 and TRBJ1-2; D not resolved. The CDR3 loop spans 12 amino acids. Trimming took 5 bases from V and 8 from J, leaving 12 bases between them. Germline V gene sequence: CDR1 MDHEN, CDR2 SYDVKM. In DNA form, the CDR3 reads TGTGCCAGCAGTAAATCACTCAGGGGCTACACCTTC. It yields the protein CASSKSLRGYTF.

The rearrangement joins TRBV30 to TRBJ2-1; 14 bases align to TRBD2. V lost 2 bases to trimming and J lost 9 bases; unmatched junction nucleotides: 3. The CDR3 sequence is 14 residues long. CDR1 and CDR2 from the germline V gene are GTSNPN and SVGIG (reference sequence). The CDR3 loop is CAWSPGLAGGEQFF. DNA of the CDR3: TGTGCCTGGAGTCCTGGACTAGCGGGAGGTGAGCAGTTCTTC.

The genes are TRBV2 and TRBJ2-1; D uncertain. The V end lost 7 bases, the J end lost 1 base, and 2 bases lay between the germline ends. This CDR3 comprises 11 residues. From germline, CDR1 is SNHLY and CDR2 FYNNEI. The CDR3 coding sequence is TGTGCCAGCAAGTCCTACAATGAGCAGTTCTTC. As protein: CASKSYNEQFF.

This clone turned up a few times. V and J are TRBV29-1 and TRBJ1-5; TRBD1 is a possible D gene (5 bases). CDR3 length: 13 amino acids. CDR1 and CDR2 from the germline V gene are SQVTM and ANQGSEA. Trimming took 6 bases from V and 0 from J, leaving 9 bases between them. The CDR3 loop is CSVSGSSNQPQHF. The CDR3 bases are TGCAGCGTCTCAGGGTCTAGCAATCAGCCCCAGCATTTT.